The sample holds a few counts of the clone carrying this T cell receptor beta chain. What it recognizes is unknown. An end of the junction differs from the germline gene, which may be a read error. This entry belongs to a study of identical twins. Study-wide results and limits: Twins shared beta out-of-frame sequences in excess, but this excess was weaker.

This CDR3 region has 16 residues. Each CDR3 protein gets one entry after TCRdb re-called the 5' RACE reads with MiXCR. The sample has about 530,000 distinct CDR3 sequences; about a fifth are singletons. This sample was also put to use in a study of yellow fever vaccine responses in identical twins.

Sequences were obtained from CD4+ T cells sorted from blood. The chain employs TRBV12-3 or TRBV12-4 and TRBJ2-4, with 8 bases lining up with TRBD2. This TCR was sampled from a young woman in good health. DNA of the CDR3: TGTGCCAGCAGTATAGCGGGGACTACGGCCAAAAACATTCAGTACTTC. Encoded protein: CASSIAGTTAKNIQYF.